The 22 T cell receptor beta chains reported below all come from one sample, sequenced in a study of regulatory T cells in long-lasting Graves disease. Time point: newly diagnosed GD, antithyroid drugs for less than 3 months. RNA from PBMCs was the source of the TCR library. According to the study, TCR beta libraries were built with iRepertoire HTBI primers and CDR3-region Arm-PCR. TCRdb ran MiXCR on the multiplex PCR reads and lists one entry per CDR3 protein. The sample lists 520,000 or so distinct CDR3 sequences, approximately 12% occurring once. This sample was shared with a second study, whose subject was T cells in Graves' hyperthyroidism and ophthalmopathy.

Specimen: peripheral blood mononuclear cells (PBMCs), collected at new diagnosis, from a patient treated with antithyroid drugs. The receptors originated from a woman in her 30s with Graves disease.

This clonotype was seen ten or more times. This chain connects TRBV6-5 to TRBJ2-4; D may correspond to TRBD1 or TRBD2 (5 bases each). Per the germline V gene, CDR1 is MNHEY and CDR2 is SVGAGI. The V end was cut by 4 bases, the J end by 7 bases, with 14 bases between. The CDR3 sequence is 14 residues long. CDR3 amino acids: CASSSLGESNIQYF. The CDR3 DNA reads as TGTGCCAGCAGTTCCTTGGGGGAATCGAACATTCAGTACTTC.

This clonotype occurred many times. V and J are TRBV4-3 and TRBJ1-1; 9 nucleotides match TRBD1. Trimming cost V 4 bases and J 6 bases; bases outside gene matches: 9. Germline CDR1 LGHNA, CDR2 YSLEER. This CDR3 is 15 amino acids long. CDR3 sequence (DNA): TGCGCCAGCAGCCGAACCGGGACAGGGTGGTCTGAAGCTTTCTTT. This encodes CASSRTGTGWSEAFF.

This clonotype has only a few counts. This chain joins TRBV16 and TRBJ1-2; 10 nucleotides line up with TRBD1. Germline CDR1 and CDR2: KGHSY and FQNENV. The CDR3 runs 13 residues. V lost 4 bases, J lost 9 bases, and 5 bases stayed unmatched. The CDR3 bases are TGTGCCAGCAGCCCGGACAGGGGGGCGCGCTACACCTTC. Translated: CASSPDRGARYTF.

The rearrangement links TRBV7-6 to TRBJ2-2, with TRBD1 matching over 7 bases. The CDR3 covers 16 residues. V lost 4 bases to trimming and J lost 7 bases; unmatched junction nucleotides: 12. Germline lookup yields CDR1 SGHVS and CDR2 FNYEAQ. The DNA for the CDR3 is TGTGCCAGCAGCTCGATTCCGGGACAGAGTCTCGGGGAGCTGTTTTTT. Its translation is CASSSIPGQSLGELFF.

This clonotype has a count of ten or more. V usage is TRBV20-1 and J usage is TRBJ1-1; weak D call: TRBD1 (6 bases). The CDR3 covers 14 residues. Germline V lookup: CDR1 DFQATT, CDR2 SNEGSKA (reference sequence). V was pared by 4 bases and J by 5 bases, with 17 bases between. The CDR3 DNA follows: TGCAGTGCTAATCCCCGGGGGCTGGTGACTGAAGCTTTCTTT. Encoded protein: CSANPRGLVTEAFF.

The sample holds many counts of this clonotype. V gene TRBV5-4 combines with J gene TRBJ2-7, with 12 bases fitting TRBD2. The germline gives CDR1 SGHNT, CDR2 YYREEE (reference sequence). The V segment lost 3 bases and the J segment 0 bases; nucleotides outside the gene matches: 1. The CDR3 has 15 residues. CDR3 region: CASSSGLAGSYEQYF. For the CDR3, the DNA is TGTGCCAGCAGCTCGGGACTAGCGGGCTCCTACGAGCAGTACTTC.

Ten or more counts support this clonotype. The rearrangement joins TRBV2 to TRBJ1-5; D gene uncertain. Deletions cut 3 bases from V and 9 bases from J, with 6 bases between. This CDR3 comprises 11 residues. Germline CDR1 is SNHLY and CDR2 is FYNNEI. The CDR3 spells CASSEGRPQHF. CDR3 DNA sequence: TGTGCCAGCAGTGAGGGCCGGCCCCAGCATTTT.

The rearrangement links TRBV4-3 to TRBJ1-1; the match to TRBD1 covers 8 bases. V trimming: 2 bases; J trimming: 7 bases; junction bases outside the gene matches: 6. Germline CDR1 is LGHNA and CDR2 is YSLEER. This CDR3 is built from 14 residues. CDR3 nucleotide sequence: TGCGCCAGCAGCCAACGGACAGGGCGAAGTGAAGCTTTCTTT. This translates into CASSQRTGRSEAFF.

This clonotype appeared many times. The chain has TRBV5-1 and TRBJ2-3, with unresolved D. Germline CDR1 is SGHRS and CDR2 is YFSETQ. Trimming shortened V by 3 bases and J by 3 bases, and 14 bases separated the two germline ends. There are 15 residues in the CDR3. The CDR3 sequence is CASSSIVVGTDTQYF. CDR3 sequence (DNA): TGCGCCAGCAGCTCCATAGTCGTGGGGACAGATACGCAGTATTTT.

The chain recombines TRBV19 with TRBJ1-5; D uncertain. This CDR3 has 15 amino acids. With 3 bases removed from V and 4 bases from J, the gap between germline ends came to 13 bases. Germline CDR1 and CDR2: LNHDA and SQIVND (reference sequence). CDR3 sequence: CASSMGRGGNQPQHF. Written as DNA, the CDR3 is TGTGCCAGTAGTATGGGTCGGGGTGGGAATCAGCCCCAGCATTTT.

The chain links TRBV12-3 or TRBV12-4 to TRBJ1-1; TRBD1 matches 11 bases. This CDR3 has 17 amino acids. V shed 4 bases and J 2 bases; nucleotides not matched to a gene: 9. CDR3 in amino acids: CASSSIYGTGGNTEAFF. In nucleotides, the CDR3 is TGTGCCAGCAGTTCGATTTACGGGACAGGGGGAAACACTGAAGCTTTCTTT.

This clonotype was detected ten times or more. This chain links TRBV5-1 with TRBJ1-2; TRBD1 might be the D (5 bases). The CDR3 has 15 amino acids. Germline V lookup: CDR1 SGHRS, CDR2 YFSETQ. V was cut by 0 bases and J by 6 bases, with 15 bases left in between. For the CDR3, the DNA is TGCGCCAGCAGCTTGGTTGTGCAGGGTCCCGATGGCTACACCTTC. Translating gives CASSLVVQGPDGYTF.

This clonotype was counted many times. The V gene is TRBV20-1, the J gene TRBJ2-1; TRBD2 aligns across 12 bases. The CDR3 consists of 16 residues. CDR1 and CDR2 from the germline V gene are DFQATT and SNEGSKA (reference sequence). Germline trimming cut 3 bases from V and 4 bases from J; bases unmatched to any gene: 7. CDR3 bases: TGCAGTGCTAGGAAGCTAGCGGGAGGGCCTTACAATGAGCAGTTCTTC. It codes for CSARKLAGGPYNEQFF.

This clonotype has at least ten counts. This chain joins TRBV7-2 and TRBJ2-5, with TRBD2 identical over 11 bases. CDR3 length equals 16 residues. The V gene's germline CDR1 is SGHTA and CDR2 FQGNSA. The trim removed 4 bases at V and 6 bases at J, leaving 10 bases unmatched. CDR3 nucleotides: TGTGCCAGCAGCTCTTTAGCGGGAGGGCCTATTAAGACCCAGTACTTC. It yields the protein CASSSLAGGPIKTQYF.

This clonotype was recorded at least ten times. The chain couples TRBV28 to TRBJ1-2; maybe TRBD1 (6 bases). This CDR3 contains 15 residues. Germline V gene data show CDR1 as MDHEN and CDR2 as SYDVKM. V lost 7 bases and J lost 11, with 26 bases in between. The DNA for the CDR3 is TGTGCCAGCAAACCGGGACAAGTGAAAGCTGGTCGATACACCTTC. This encodes CASKPGQVKAGRYTF.

The rearrangement joins TRBV27 to TRBJ2-3; 7 positions agree with TRBD2. The CDR3 is made up of 19 amino acids. The J segment lost 4 bases and the V segment lost 5 bases, leaving 21 bases of the junction unmatched. Germline lookup yields CDR1 MNHEY and CDR2 SMNVEV (reference sequence). CDR3 sequence reads: CASSTLVAGEALTADTQYF. For the CDR3, the DNA is TGTGCCAGCAGTACCCTAGTTGCGGGAGAAGCCCTTACAGCAGATACGCAGTATTTT.

This clonotype was recorded many times. The chain joins TRBV9 to TRBJ1-3; D unresolved. CDR3 length: 13 amino acids. Trimming pared 1 base from V and 2 bases from J, leaving 4 bases between. Germline loops: CDR1 SGDLS, CDR2 YYNGEE. CDR3 amino acids: CASSVTTGNTIYF. The CDR3 DNA reads as TGTGCCAGCAGCGTAACGACTGGAAACACCATATATTTT.

This sequence joins TRBV27 and TRBJ2-3; 11 bases agree with TRBD2. Trimming at V came to 5 bases and at J to 8 bases, leaving 18 bases not matched to a gene. Germline V gives CDR1 MNHEY, CDR2 SMNVEV (reference sequence). This CDR3 is 18 amino acids long. The CDR3 is CASSPYGRIAGGSGTQYF. DNA for the CDR3: TGTGCCAGCAGTCCATACGGAAGAATAGCGGGAGGGTCGGGTACGCAGTATTTT.

In its sample, this clonotype was seen a few times. The chain combines TRBV18 with TRBJ2-3, with D perhaps assigned TRBD1 or TRBD2 (5 bases each). The CDR3 contains 18 residues. V was cut by 0 bases and J by 0 bases, with 16 bases left in between. CDR1 is KGHSH, CDR2 LQKENI, per germline. The CDR3 protein is CASSPPPGPTFSTDTQYF. In DNA, the CDR3 is TGTGCCAGCTCACCACCCCCGGGGCCTACGTTTAGCACAGATACGCAGTATTTT.

This clonotype was found a few times. The chain is built from TRBV29-1 and TRBJ2-3; perhaps D is TRBD1 or TRBD2 (6 bases each). Between the trimmed V and J ends, which lost 4 bases and 7 bases, there was a span of 12 bases. Germline V lookup: CDR1 SQVTM, CDR2 ANQGSEA. The length of the CDR3 is 12 residues. CDR3 in DNA: TGCAGCGTTGTCTGGGGGGCGTATACGCAGTATTTT. Translating gives CSVVWGAYTQYF.

This clonotype was counted at least ten times. The rearrangement links TRBV6-2 or TRBV6-3 to TRBJ2-7; TRBD1 matches 12 bases. With V trimmed by 3 bases and J by 6 bases, 6 bases remained unmatched. Germline V gene data show CDR1 as MNHEY and CDR2 as SVGEGT. The CDR3 is made up of 15 amino acids. CDR3 in amino acids: CASSYGGTGGPEQYF. CDR3 in DNA: TGTGCCAGCAGTTATGGGGGGACAGGGGGCCCCGAGCAGTACTTC.

This rearrangement joins TRBV5-5 to TRBJ1-5; the D is unclear. V shed 3 bases and J shed 7 bases, with 17 bases lying between them. The CDR3 extends over 15 amino acids. Germline assignment: CDR1 SGHKS and CDR2 YYEKEE (reference sequence). The CDR3, as DNA: TGTGCCAGCAGCTGGGATCCGGGCAACCCGCAGCCCCAGCATTTT. Translated, it gives CASSWDPGNPQPQHF.